This TCR beta chain derives from a study of cytomegalovirus exposure and HLA in healthy donors. Study-level information: Ancestry clustering placed around four fifths of roughly 410 genotyped donors in the Caucasian-associated cluster.

CDR3 length equals 15 residues. V lost 7 bases to trimming and J lost 1 base; unmatched junction nucleotides: 5. The germline gives CDR1 SNHLY, CDR2 FYNNEI. PCR employed 60 Vbeta and 13 Jbeta primers. Clones were read by immunoSEQ multiplex PCR, and TCRdb kept only the in-frame ones, dropping some. There are about 120,000 clones in the sample; 60% to 80% occur only once, and 2% to 2.5% lies in the top ten. Of note for this clone: Its antigen remains unknown.

Overall study results and limits: Across HLA loci, a later analysis found differing TCR association rates, with DRB1 most and HLA-C fewest. In an earlier analysis, in around 590 donors, most V segments appeared productive either ~87% or ~30% of the time. Over 15,000 TCR beta sequences were associated with HLA alleles at 0.05 false discovery rate in a later analysis.

This receptor was identified in a human donor in good health. Material for sequencing was PBMCs. The chain employs TRBV2 and TRBJ2-3; 10 bases agree with TRBD2. CDR3 residues: CASKSGGAGTDTQYF. The CDR3 DNA sequence: TGTGCCAGCAAAAGCGGGGGGGCCGGCACAGATACGCAGTATTTT. Full variable domain (remainder filled in from reference TRBV2 and TRBJ2-3): EPEVTQTPSHQVTQMGQEVILRCVPISNHLYFYWYRQILGQKVEFLVSFYNNEISEKSEIFDDQFSVERPDGSNFTLKIRSTKLEDSAMYFCASKSGGAGTDTQYFGPGTRLTVL.